Shown below are 10 T cell receptor beta chains from a single sample sequenced in a study of blood T cell repertoires in COVID-19. Using immunoSEQ multiplex PCR, the repertoire was profiled, and TCRdb retains in-frame clones only, with some absent. The sample contains fewer than 250,000 clones, approximately 86% of which appear only once. The sample taken for sequencing was PBMCs or T cells enriched from blood (not recorded which). These receptors originate from a woman in her thirties or forties with acute COVID-19.

The chain combines TRBV29-1 with TRBJ1-2; D is perhaps TRBD1 (6 bases). Germline V gene lookup returns CDR1 SQVTM and CDR2 ANQGSEA. V lost 6 bases and J 6 bases, leaving 17 bases between the germline ends. This CDR3 spans 13 amino acids. CDR3 nucleotides: TGCAGCGTCGCCATGAGACAGGCGAATGGCTACACCTTC. Amino acid sequence: CSVAMRQANGYTF.

The rearrangement joins TRBV2 to TRBJ2-2; no reliable D call. With 4 bases removed from V and 1 base from J, the gap between germline ends came to 10 bases. Germline V gives CDR1 SNHLY, CDR2 FYNNEI. This CDR3 is 15 amino acids long. Here the CDR3 reads CASSGGILNTGELFF. CDR3 coding DNA: TGTGCCAGCAGTGGAGGAATCCTGAACACCGGGGAGCTGTTTTTT.

The chain combines TRBV28 with TRBJ2-5, with D possibly TRBD1 on 6 matching bases. The germline V gene encodes CDR1 MDHEN and CDR2 SYDVKM. This CDR3 has 15 amino acids. Trimming stripped 3 bases from V and 2 bases from J, with 13 bases between. This CDR3 is CASSFLTGMQETQYF. The CDR3 nucleotides are TGTGCCAGCAGTTTCCTCACAGGGATGCAAGAGACCCAGTACTTC.

The chain employs TRBV21-1 and TRBJ1-5. TRBV21-1 is a documented pseudogene. CDR3 length: 14 amino acids. The CDR3 sequence: CASIPPRSNQPQHF. CDR3 coding DNA: TGTGCCAGCATACCTCCACGGAGCAATCAGCCCCAGCATTTT.

This chain links TRBV7-8 with TRBJ2-2; 10 bases match TRBD1. Germline V gene sequence: CDR1 SGHVS, CDR2 FQNEAQ. The junction had 8 bases not matched to a gene; V was cut back by 1 base and J by 6 bases. The CDR3 is made up of 17 amino acids. Written as DNA, the CDR3 is TGTGCCAGCAGCTTAGAGTCCGGGACAGGGGTGGCCGGGGAGCTGTTTTTT. This encodes CASSLESGTGVAGELFF.

The V gene is TRBV7-9, the J gene TRBJ2-1; 7 bases agree with TRBD2. Trimming cost V 9 bases and J 7 bases; bases outside gene matches: 15. CDR3 size: 15 residues. Germline V CDR1 and CDR2: SEHNR, FQNEAQ (reference sequence). The CDR3 bases are TGTGCCAGTACCAACGAGGGGCCGCGGGGGAATGAGCAGTTCTTC. This encodes CASTNEGPRGNEQFF. Variable domain in full (rest from reference TRBV7-9 and TRBJ2-1): DTGVSQNPRHKITKRGQNVTFRCDPISEHNRLYWYRQTLGQGPEFLTYFQNEAQLEKSRLLSDRFSAERPKGSFSTLEIQRTEQGDSAMYLCASTNEGPRGNEQFFGPGTRLTVL.

The gene calls are TRBV11-2 and TRBJ2-7, with 9 positions matching TRBD1. Germline V gene lookup returns CDR1 SGHAT and CDR2 FQNNGV. With 5 bases clipped from V and 6 bases from J, the junction kept 8 bases outside the gene matches. The CDR3 runs to 14 residues. The DNA of the CDR3 is TGTGCCAGCAGCCAGATCGGACAGGGGAGCGAGCAGTACTTC. This translates into CASSQIGQGSEQYF.

The chain uses TRBV5-1 and TRBJ1-1, with 7 positions matching TRBD1. This CDR3 has 15 amino acids. The germline CDR1 and CDR2 sequences are SGHRS and YFSETQ. Trimming took 3 bases from V and 0 from J; bases not matched to a gene: 5. The CDR3 spells CASSSSTGMNTEAFF. DNA for the CDR3: TGCGCCAGCAGCTCCTCGACAGGGATGAACACTGAAGCTTTCTTT.

A remark on this clone: This sample also contains other DNA sequences that code for the same CDR3. This chain uses TRBV28 with TRBJ2-7; maybe TRBD2 (6 bases). Germline CDR1 and CDR2: MDHEN and SYDVKM. The CDR3 is made up of 13 amino acids. V gave up 6 bases and J gave up 3 bases, with 12 bases separating them. The CDR3 sequence: CASRGGGSYEQYF. The CDR3 DNA reads TGTGCCAGCAGGGGGGGTGGAAGCTACGAGCAGTACTTC.

CDR3 in amino acids: CASSFGHRVWSYTF. CDR3 coding DNA: TGTGCCAGCAGCTTCGGACACAGGGTCTGGAGCTACACCTTC. J is TRBJ1-2 and V is TRBV7-9; weak D call: TRBD1 (6 bases). Trimming removed 3 bases from V and 9 bases from J, with 17 bases in between. The CDR3 totals 14 residues. The germline CDR1 and CDR2 sequences are SEHNR and FQNEAQ (reference sequence).